The clone carrying this T cell receptor (beta chain) was found many times. In TCRdb, the PCR reads were re-called with MiXCR into one record per CDR3 protein. The sample includes over 600,000 distinct CDR3 sequences, 15% to 20% of them seen just once. The data stem from a study of molecular identifiers for immune sequencing clone quantification. V lost 3 bases to trimming and J lost 6 bases, with 12 bases between them. The CDR3 runs 13 residues. CDR1 is MDHEN and CDR2 is SYDVKM in the germline V gene. The V call is TRBV28, the J call TRBJ2-7; possibly TRBD1 or TRBD2 for D (5 bases each). The TCR sequence derives from a human donor in good health. Some libraries in this study had Jurkat cell RNA spiked in. The specimen was naive CD8+ T cells from blood, with Jurkat cell RNA spiked in. Subset reported: FACS-sorted CD8+CD4-CCR7+CD45RA+ naive T cells. The CDR3 reads CASSFLPGPEQYF. The CDR3 nucleotides read TGTGCCAGCAGTTTCTTGCCGGGGCCCGAGCAGTACTTC. Variable domain in full (rest from reference TRBV28 and TRBJ2-7): DVKVTQSSRYLVKRTGEKVFLECVQDMDHENMFWYRQDPGLGLRLIYFSYDVKMKEKGDIPEGYSVSREKKERFSLILESASTNQTSMYLCASSFLPGPEQYFGPGTRLTVT.